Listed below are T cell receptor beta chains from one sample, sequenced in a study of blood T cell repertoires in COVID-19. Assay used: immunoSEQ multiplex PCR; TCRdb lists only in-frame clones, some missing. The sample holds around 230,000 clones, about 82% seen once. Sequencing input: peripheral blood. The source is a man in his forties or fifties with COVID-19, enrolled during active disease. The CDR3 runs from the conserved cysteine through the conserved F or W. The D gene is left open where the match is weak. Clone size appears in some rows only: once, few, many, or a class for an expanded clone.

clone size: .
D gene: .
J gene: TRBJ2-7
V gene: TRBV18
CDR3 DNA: TGTGCCAGCTCACGGGAATCAGGGTACGAGCAGTACTTC
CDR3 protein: CASSRESGYEQYF

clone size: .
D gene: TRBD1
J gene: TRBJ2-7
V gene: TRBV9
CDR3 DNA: TGTGCCAGCAGCGTAGGAAGGGGGCTAGGCTACGAGCAGTACTTC
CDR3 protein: CASSVGRGLGYEQYF

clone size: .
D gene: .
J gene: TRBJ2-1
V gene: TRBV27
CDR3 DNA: TGTGCCAGCAACTCCCCCTTAGCGCCAAACAATGAGCAGTTCTTC
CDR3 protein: CASNSPLAPNNEQFF

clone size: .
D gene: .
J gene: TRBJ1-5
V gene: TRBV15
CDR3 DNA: TGTGCCACCAGCACGCCCCGGGTCTTCAATCAGCCCCAGCATTTT
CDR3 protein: CATSTPRVFNQPQHF

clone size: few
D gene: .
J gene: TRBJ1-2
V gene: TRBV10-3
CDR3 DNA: TGTGCCATCAGTGGACCCCAAGGGGGGGAAGCTAACTATGGCTACACCTTC
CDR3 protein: CAISGPQGGEANYGYTF

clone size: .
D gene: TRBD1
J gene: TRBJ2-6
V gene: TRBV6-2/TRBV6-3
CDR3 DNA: TGTGCCAGCAGTTCCGTCCCGGGACAGGGATCTGGGGCCAACGTCCTGACTTTC
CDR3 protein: CASSSVPGQGSGANVLTF

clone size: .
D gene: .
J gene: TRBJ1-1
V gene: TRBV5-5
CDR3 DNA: TGTGCCAGCGTTCCCCGACAGATGAACACTGAAGCTTTCTTT
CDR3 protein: CASVPRQMNTEAFF

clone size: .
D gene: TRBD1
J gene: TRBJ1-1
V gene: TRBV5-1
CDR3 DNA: TGCGCCAGCAGCAGGGGACAGGGGCCTGAAGCTTTCTTT
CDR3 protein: CASSRGQGPEAFF

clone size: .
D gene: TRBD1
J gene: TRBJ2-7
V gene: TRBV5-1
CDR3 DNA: TGCGCCAGCAGCAGGGATAAAACAGGGGGCGGCGACGAGCAGTACTTC
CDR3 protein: CASSRDKTGGGDEQYF

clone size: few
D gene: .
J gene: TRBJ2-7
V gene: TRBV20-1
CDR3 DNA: TGCAGTGCTAGTCCCCCCAACTACGAGCAGTACTTC
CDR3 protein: CSASPPNYEQYF

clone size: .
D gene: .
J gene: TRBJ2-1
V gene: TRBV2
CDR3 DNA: TGTGCCAGCACCCCCAGGGTAATCAATGAGCAGTTCTTC
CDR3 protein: CASTPRVINEQFF

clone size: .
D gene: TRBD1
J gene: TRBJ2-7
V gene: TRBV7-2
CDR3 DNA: TGTGCCAGCAGCTCCGTAGGGGGACAGTACCTATACGAGCAGTACTTC
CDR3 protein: CASSSVGGQYLYEQYF

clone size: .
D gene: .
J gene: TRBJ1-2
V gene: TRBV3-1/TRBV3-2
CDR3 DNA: TGTGCCAGCAGCCAAGTAACAGGGCGTGGCTACACCTTC
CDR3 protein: CASSQVTGRGYTF

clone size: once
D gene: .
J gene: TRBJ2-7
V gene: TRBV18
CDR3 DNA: TGTGCCAGCTCACCACCTGTAGATTTGGAGCAGTACTTC
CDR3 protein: CASSPPVDLEQYF

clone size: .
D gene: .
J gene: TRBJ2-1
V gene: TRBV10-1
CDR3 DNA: TGCGCCAGCAGTGAGTCCCCCCATAGTGATGAGCAGTTCTTC
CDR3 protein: CASSESPHSDEQFF

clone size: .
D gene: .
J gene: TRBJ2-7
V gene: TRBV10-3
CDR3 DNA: TGTGCCATCAGTCCCAACCCGGGACATAGTATTTCCTACGAGCAGTACTTC
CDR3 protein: CAISPNPGHSISYEQYF

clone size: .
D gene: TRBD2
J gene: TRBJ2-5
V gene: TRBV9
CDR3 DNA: TGTGCCAGCAGCGAGGGGACTAGCGGGGGGTTCCAAGAGACCCAGTACTTC
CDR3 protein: CASSEGTSGGFQETQYF

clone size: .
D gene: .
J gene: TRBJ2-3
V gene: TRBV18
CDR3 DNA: TGTGCCAGCTCACCCTACACAGATACGCAGTATTTT
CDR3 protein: CASSPYTDTQYF

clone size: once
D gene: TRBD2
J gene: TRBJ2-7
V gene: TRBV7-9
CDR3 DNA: TGTGCCAGCAGAAGCGGGGGGGCTTCCTACGAGCAGTACTTC
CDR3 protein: CASRSGGASYEQYF

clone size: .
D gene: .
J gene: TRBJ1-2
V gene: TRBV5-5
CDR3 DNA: TGTGCCAGCAGCTTGGGCAGCTATGGCTACACCTTC
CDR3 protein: CASSLGSYGYTF

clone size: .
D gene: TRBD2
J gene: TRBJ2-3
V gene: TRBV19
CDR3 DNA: TGTGCCAGTAGTATAGAGGCGGGGGGGTGGTATGATACGCAGTATTTT
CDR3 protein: CASSIEAGGWYDTQYF

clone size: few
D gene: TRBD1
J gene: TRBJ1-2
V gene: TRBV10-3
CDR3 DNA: TGTGCCATCAGTGAGCCAACTACAGGGGGTCATGGCTACACCTTC
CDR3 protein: CAISEPTTGGHGYTF

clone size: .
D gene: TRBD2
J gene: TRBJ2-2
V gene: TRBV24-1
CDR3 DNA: TGTGCCACCAGTGACCTGACTAGCGGGGGACACACCGGGGAGCTGTTTTTT
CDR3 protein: CATSDLTSGGHTGELFF

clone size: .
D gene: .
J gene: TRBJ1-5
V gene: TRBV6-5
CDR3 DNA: TGTGCCAGCACCCAACTCGGTCAGCCCCAGCATTTT
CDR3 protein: CASTQLGQPQHF

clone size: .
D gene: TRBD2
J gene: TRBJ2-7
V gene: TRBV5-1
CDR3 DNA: TGCGCCAGCAGCTTGGAAACTAGCGGGGGGGCCCCCTACGAGCAGTACTTC
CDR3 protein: CASSLETSGGAPYEQYF

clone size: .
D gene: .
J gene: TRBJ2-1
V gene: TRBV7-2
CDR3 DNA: TGTGCCAGCAGCTTAGCTAGCGGTGCTACCTACAATGAGCAGTTCTTC
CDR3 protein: CASSLASGATYNEQFF

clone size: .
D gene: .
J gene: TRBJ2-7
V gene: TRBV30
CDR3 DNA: TGTGCCTGGAGAAGGGTGGGCAGGGCCTACGAGCAGTACTTC
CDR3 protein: CAWRRVGRAYEQYF

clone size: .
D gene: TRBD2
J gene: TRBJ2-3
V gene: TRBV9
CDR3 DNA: TGTGCCAGCAGCGATATCGGGGGGACTTCGGGATATACGCAGTATTTT
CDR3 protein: CASSDIGGTSGYTQYF

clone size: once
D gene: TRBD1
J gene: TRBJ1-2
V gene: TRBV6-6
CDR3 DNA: TGTGCCAGCAGTTACTCGACAGGGGAGGGCGGCTACACCTTC
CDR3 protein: CASSYSTGEGGYTF

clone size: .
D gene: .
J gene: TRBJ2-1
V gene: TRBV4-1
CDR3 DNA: TGCGCCAGCAGCCAAGGACAGGCGGTAGTCCTGTTCTTC
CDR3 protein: CASSQGQAVVLFF

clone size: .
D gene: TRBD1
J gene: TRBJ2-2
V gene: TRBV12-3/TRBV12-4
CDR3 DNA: TGTGCCAGCAGTAGACAGGGGATCGGGGAGCTGTTTTTT
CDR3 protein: CASSRQGIGELFF

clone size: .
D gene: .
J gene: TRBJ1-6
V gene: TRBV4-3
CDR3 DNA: TGCGCCAGCAGCCAAGATACAGCCCGCTCCTATAATTCACCCCTCCACTTT
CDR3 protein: CASSQDTARSYNSPLHF

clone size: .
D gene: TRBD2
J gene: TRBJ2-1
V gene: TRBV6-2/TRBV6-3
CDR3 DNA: TGTGCCAGCAGTTACGCCCTTTCCCCGGGGGGATACTACAATGAGCAGTTCTTC
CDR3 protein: CASSYALSPGGYYNEQFF

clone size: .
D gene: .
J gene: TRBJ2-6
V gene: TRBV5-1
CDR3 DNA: TGCGCCAGCAGTTACAGCTCTGGGGCCAACGTCCTGACTTTC
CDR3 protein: CASSYSSGANVLTF

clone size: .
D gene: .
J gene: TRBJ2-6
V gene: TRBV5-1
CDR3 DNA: TGCGCCAGCAGCTTGAAAGTCCTAGACGGGAAAGGGTTTATATCTGGGGCCAACGTCCTGACTTTC
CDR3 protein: CASSLKVLDGKGFISGANVLTF

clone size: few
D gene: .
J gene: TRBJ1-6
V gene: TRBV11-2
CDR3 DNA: TGTGCCAGCAGCTTAGGGAGCTCCTATAATTCACCCCTCCACTTT
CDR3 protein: CASSLGSSYNSPLHF

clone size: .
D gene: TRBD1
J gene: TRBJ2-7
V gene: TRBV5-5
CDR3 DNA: TGTGCCAGCAGCTTGGGGACAGGGGTCTCCTACGAGCAGTACTTC
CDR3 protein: CASSLGTGVSYEQYF

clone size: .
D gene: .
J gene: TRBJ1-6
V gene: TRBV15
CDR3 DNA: TGTGCCACCGGTGGGAGAATGGAATCACCCCTCCACTTT
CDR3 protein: CATGGRMESPLHF

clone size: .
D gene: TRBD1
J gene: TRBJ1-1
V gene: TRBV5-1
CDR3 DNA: TGCGCCAGCAGCGGGACAGGGCGGAACACTGAAGCTTTCTTT
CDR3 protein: CASSGTGRNTEAFF

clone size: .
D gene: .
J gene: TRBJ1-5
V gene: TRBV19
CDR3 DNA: TGTGCCAGTAGTATAGGACAGTATAGCAATCAGCCCCAGCATTTT
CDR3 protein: CASSIGQYSNQPQHF

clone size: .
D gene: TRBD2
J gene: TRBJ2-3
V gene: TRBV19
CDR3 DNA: TGTGCCAGTAGTAGCATATTAGCGGGGGGGGCAGATACGCAGTATTTT
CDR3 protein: CASSSILAGGADTQYF

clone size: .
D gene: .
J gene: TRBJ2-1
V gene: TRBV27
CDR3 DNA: TGTGCCAGCAGTTTCCCCAGGGGTGAGCAGTTCTTC
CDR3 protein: CASSFPRGEQFF

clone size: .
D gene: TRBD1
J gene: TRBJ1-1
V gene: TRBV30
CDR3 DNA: TGTGCCTGGAGCTTCAGGGTGGCACTAACGAGGGACAGGGGCCTGACTGAAGCTTTCTTT
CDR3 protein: CAWSFRVALTRDRGLTEAFF

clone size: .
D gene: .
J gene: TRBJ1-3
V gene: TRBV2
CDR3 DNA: TGTGCCAGAGGAACTACAGGGACTGGAAACACCATATATTTT
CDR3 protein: CARGTTGTGNTIYF

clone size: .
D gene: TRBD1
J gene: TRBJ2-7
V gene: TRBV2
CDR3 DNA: TGTGCCAGCAGTCGACAGGGGGCGAAGTACGAGCAGTACTTC
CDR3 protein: CASSRQGAKYEQYF

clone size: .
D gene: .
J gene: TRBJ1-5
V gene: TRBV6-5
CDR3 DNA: TGTGCCAGCAGTTACTCTGGCAGGCCGCCTAATCAGCCCCAGCATTTT
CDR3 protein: CASSYSGRPPNQPQHF

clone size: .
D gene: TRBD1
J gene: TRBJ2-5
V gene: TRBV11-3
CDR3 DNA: TGTGCCAGCAGCGCGGACAGGTCCGAAGAGACCCAGTACTTC
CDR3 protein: CASSADRSEETQYF

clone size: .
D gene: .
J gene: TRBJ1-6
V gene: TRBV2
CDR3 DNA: TGTGCCAGCAGTGACTGGACAGCGAATAATTCACCCCTCCACTTT
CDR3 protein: CASSDWTANNSPLHF

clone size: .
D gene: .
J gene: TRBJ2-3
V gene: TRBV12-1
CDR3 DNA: TGTGCCAGCAGCTCTTGGACTAGCGGGGGCACAGATACGCAGTATTTT
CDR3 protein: CASSSWTSGGTDTQYF

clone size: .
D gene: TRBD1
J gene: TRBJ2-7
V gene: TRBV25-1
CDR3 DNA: TGTGCCAGCAGTGAGCCCGACAGGGGGAACTACGAGCAGTACTTC
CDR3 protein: CASSEPDRGNYEQYF

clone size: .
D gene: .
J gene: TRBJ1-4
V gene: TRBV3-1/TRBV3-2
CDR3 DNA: TGTGCCAGCAGCCCCGAGATCACAGGTTCTCATAGGGGTGAAAAACTGTTTTTT
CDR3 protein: CASSPEITGSHRGEKLFF

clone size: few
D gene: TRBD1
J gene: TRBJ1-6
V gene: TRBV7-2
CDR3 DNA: TGTGCCAGCAGCTTACTCCAGGGGGCTTCACCCCTCCACTTT
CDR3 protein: CASSLLQGASPLHF

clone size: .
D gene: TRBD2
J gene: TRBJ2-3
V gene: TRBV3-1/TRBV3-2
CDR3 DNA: TGTGCCAGCAGCCTCGGACTAGCCTCTGATACGCAGTATTTT
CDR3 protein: CASSLGLASDTQYF

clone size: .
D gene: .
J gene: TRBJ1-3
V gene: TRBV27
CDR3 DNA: TGTGCCAGCAGTTTATCGGGGGGTCCAAACACCATATATTTT
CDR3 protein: CASSLSGGPNTIYF

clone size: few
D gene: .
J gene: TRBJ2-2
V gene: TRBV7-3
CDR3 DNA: TGTGCCAGCAGCTTAAGACATGAAACCGGGGAGCTGTTTTTT
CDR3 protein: CASSLRHETGELFF